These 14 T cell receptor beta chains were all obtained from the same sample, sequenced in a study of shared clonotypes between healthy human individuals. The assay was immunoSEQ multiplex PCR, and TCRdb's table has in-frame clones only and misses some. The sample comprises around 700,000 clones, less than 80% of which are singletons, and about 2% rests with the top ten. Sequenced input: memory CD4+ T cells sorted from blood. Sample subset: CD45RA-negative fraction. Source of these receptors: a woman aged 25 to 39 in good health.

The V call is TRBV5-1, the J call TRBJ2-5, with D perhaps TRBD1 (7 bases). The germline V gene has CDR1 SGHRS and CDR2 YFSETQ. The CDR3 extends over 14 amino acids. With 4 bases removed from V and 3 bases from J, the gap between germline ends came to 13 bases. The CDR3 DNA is TGCGCCAGCAGCCCAGGGGGGACAAAAGAGACCCAGTACTTC. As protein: CASSPGGTKETQYF. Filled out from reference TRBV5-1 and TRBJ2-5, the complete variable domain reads KAGVTQTPRYLIKTRGQQVTLSCSPISGHRSVSWYQQTPGQGLQFLFEYFSETQRNKGNFPGRFSGRQFSNSRSEMNVSTLELGDSALYLCASSPGGTKETQYFGPGTRLLVL.

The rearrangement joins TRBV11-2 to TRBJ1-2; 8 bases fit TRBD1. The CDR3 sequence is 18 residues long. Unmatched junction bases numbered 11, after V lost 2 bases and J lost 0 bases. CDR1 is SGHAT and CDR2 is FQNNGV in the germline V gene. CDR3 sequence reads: CASSLNPSQGASNYGYTF. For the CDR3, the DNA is TGTGCCAGCAGCTTAAACCCCTCCCAGGGGGCGTCTAACTATGGCTACACCTTC.

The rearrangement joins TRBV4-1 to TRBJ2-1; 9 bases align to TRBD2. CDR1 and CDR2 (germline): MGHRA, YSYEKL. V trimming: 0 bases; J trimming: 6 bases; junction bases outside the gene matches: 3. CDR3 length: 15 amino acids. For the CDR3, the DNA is TGCGCCAGCAGCCAAGACCCGGGACTAGCCAATGAGCAGTTCTTC. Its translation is CASSQDPGLANEQFF.

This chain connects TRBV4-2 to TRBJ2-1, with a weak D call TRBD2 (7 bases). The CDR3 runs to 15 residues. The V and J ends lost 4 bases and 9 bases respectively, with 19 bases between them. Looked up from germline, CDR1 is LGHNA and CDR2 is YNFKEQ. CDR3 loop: CASSRKGSGGAEQFF. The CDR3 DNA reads TGTGCCAGCAGCCGGAAGGGGTCTGGGGGGGCTGAGCAGTTCTTC.

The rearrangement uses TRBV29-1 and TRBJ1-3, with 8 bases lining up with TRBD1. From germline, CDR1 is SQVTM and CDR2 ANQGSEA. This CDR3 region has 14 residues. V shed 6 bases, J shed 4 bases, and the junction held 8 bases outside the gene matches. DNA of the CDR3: TGCAGCGTGCTCCCGGGACAGGCAGGAAACACCATATATTTT. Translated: CSVLPGQAGNTIYF. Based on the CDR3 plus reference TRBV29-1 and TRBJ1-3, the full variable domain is SAVISQKPSRDICQRGTSLTIQCQVDSQVTMMFWYRQQPGQSLTLIATANQGSEATYESGFVIDKFPISRPNLTFSTLTVSNMSPEDSSIYLCSVLPGQAGNTIYFGEGSWLTVV.

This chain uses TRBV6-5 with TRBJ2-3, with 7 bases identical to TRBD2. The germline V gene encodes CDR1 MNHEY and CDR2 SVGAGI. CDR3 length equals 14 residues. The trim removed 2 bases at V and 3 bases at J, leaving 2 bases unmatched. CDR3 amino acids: CASSYRGGTDTQYF. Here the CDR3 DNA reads TGTGCCAGCAGTTACCGCGGGGGAACAGATACGCAGTATTTT.

The CDR3 loop reads CASRSETGGATEAFF. The CDR3 region has the DNA TGTGCCAGTAGGTCCGAGACAGGGGGCGCGACTGAAGCTTTCTTT. The rearrangement joins TRBV19 to TRBJ1-1; TRBD1 matches at 10 bases. Germline values: CDR1 LNHDA, CDR2 SQIVND (reference sequence). The V and J ends lost 6 bases and 5 bases, in that order; junction bases with no gene match: 9. This CDR3 has 15 amino acids.

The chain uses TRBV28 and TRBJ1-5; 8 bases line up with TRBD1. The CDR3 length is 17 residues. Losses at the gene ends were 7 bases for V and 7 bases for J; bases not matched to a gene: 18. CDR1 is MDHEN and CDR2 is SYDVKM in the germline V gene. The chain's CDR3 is CASKNGVAGGNLQPQHF. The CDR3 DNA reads TGTGCCAGCAAAAATGGGGTGGCAGGGGGCAACCTGCAGCCCCAGCATTTT.

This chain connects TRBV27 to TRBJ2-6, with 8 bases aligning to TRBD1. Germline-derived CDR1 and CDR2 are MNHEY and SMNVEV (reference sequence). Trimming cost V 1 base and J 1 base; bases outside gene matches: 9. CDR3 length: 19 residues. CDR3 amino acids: CASSLWSGQGRSGANVLTF. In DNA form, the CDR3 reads TGTGCCAGCAGTTTATGGTCAGGACAGGGAAGATCTGGGGCCAACGTCCTGACTTTC.

In DNA, the CDR3 is TGTGCCAGCAGTGACAAGGGGCCGATCCCCCAGTACTTC. Encoded protein: CASSDKGPIPQYF. V gene TRBV2 combines with J gene TRBJ2-5; D might be TRBD1 (5 bases). Germline CDR1 SNHLY, CDR2 FYNNEI. CDR3 size: 13 residues. V lost 3 bases and J lost 9, with 14 bases in between.

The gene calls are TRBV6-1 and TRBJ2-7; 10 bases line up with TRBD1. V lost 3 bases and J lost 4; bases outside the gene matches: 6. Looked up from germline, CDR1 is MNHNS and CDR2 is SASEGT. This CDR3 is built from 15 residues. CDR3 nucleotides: TGTGCCAGCAGTGACCCGGGACAGGGGAGGTACGAGCAGTACTTC. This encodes CASSDPGQGRYEQYF.

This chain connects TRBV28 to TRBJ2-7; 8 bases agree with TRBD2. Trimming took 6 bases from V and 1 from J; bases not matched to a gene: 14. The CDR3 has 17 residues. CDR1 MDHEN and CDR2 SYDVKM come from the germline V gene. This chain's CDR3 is CASSPKRERSFSYEQYF. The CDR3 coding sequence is TGTGCCAGCAGCCCTAAGCGGGAGCGGTCTTTTTCCTACGAGCAGTACTTC.

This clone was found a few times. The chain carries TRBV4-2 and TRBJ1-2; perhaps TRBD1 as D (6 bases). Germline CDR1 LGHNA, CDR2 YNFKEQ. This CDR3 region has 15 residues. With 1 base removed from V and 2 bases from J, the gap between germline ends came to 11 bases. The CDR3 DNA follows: TGTGCCAGCAGCCAAGCGCCTCAGGGGAACTATGGCTACACCTTC. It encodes CASSQAPQGNYGYTF.

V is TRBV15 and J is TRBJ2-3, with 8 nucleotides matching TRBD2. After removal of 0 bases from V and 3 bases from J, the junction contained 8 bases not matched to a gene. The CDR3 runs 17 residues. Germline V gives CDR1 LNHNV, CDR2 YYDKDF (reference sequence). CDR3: CATSRDRAGVGTDTQYF. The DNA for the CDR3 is TGTGCCACCAGCAGAGACCGAGCGGGAGTGGGTACAGATACGCAGTATTTT.